This T cell receptor (beta chain) comes out of a study of blood T cells in healthy people across ages (dated by TCRdb to about 2015). Concerning the study at large: Template switching captured roughly one uniquely barcoded TCR beta cDNA molecule per two T cells in model experiments. To avoid experimental bias, donors of different ages were randomly spread across the sequencing lanes. The study measured age-related changes in TCR beta repertoire diversity using deep sequencing normalized with unique cDNA molecular identifiers. The donors were split into four age groups: young (average around 17 years), middle-aged (roughly 42), aged (more than 55) and long-lived (under 90). The study analyzed two additional independent replicas of 1 million unique cDNA reads from the same blood draw for two donors, one aged 18 to 30 and one aged 80 or older. What the work shows at the level of the full study, not this receptor alone: The long-lived group showed more naive CD4+ T cells, fewer expanded clones and increased TCR diversity than the aged group, suggesting age selection. Estimates of total diversity based on one million sequenced T cells were regarded as lower bounds and as underestimates. The CMV infection status of donors was not known, potentially confounding age-related changes in expanded clonotypes. Since profiling was done on bulk unsorted PBMCs, naive and antigen-experienced compartments could not be conclusively compared. As age increased, observed TCR beta diversity per million T cells dropped in a roughly linear way, and a significant reduction was already evident by age 40. There was a strong correlation between observed TCR beta diversity and the percentage of naive T cells measured by flow cytometry.

Receptors were amplified or captured by 5' RACE. For sequencing, an Illumina HiSeq 2500 was employed. A second PCR of about 7 to 12 cycles was run with a J-beta primer mix and a sample-barcoded 5' primer. A unique molecular identifier was introduced onto each TCR beta cDNA molecule by a template-switch 5' adaptor carrying 12 random nucleotides. At least 3 million CDR3-containing paired-end reads were obtained from each sample. All of the RNA was converted into first-strand cDNA using the Mint cDNA synthesis kit, with a TRBC-specific oligonucleotide serving as the primer. Following uracil-DNA glycosylase treatment, a first 18-cycle PCR with universal primers M1SS and BC2_uni_R was performed on all cDNA. The authors' pipeline ran thus. Each sample was normalized by randomly selecting 1 million high-quality reads, each carrying a distinct molecular identifier. Instead of being binned into consensus sequences, reads that shared molecular identifiers were thrown out. CDR3 identification, clonotype clustering and error correction used MiTCR with a Q25 quality threshold and the strictest error-elimination algorithm. A nonparametric unseen species model using Euler transformation provided a lower-bound estimate of total TCR beta diversity. In-frame beta chains were kept once TCRdb had trimmed the public reads at Q25 with fastp and called clones with MiXCR. Entries that share a CDR3 protein sequence are merged under the most common genes and DNA. For this entry, the V and J calls and clone size follow TCRdb and not the study's own pipeline. This sample holds over 600,000 distinct CDR3 sequences; around 45% were observed only once. Clones ranked in the top ten supply around a sixth of the sample.

Trimmed from V: 4 bases; trimmed from J: 3 bases; junction bases lacking a gene match: 7. The CDR3 has 15 amino acids, counting the end cysteine and phenylalanine. Kept here is only the CDR3 DNA, which spans 45 bases and is read in frame from base 1. CDR1 and CDR2 (MNHNS, SASEGT) derive from the germline V gene. Donors were about 36 systemically healthy Caucasian individuals from Russia aged 6 to 90 years. Ten milliliters of peripheral blood were drawn from each donor into EDTA-treated Vacutainer tubes. Ficoll-Paque density-gradient centrifugation was used to isolate PBMCs, with at least 6 million per sample. Total RNA, at least 6 micrograms per sample, was extracted from PBMCs with Trizol reagent. For every donor, flow cytometry on a PBMC aliquot measured the percentage of naive CD45RAhigh/CD27high T cells. Comments on this clonotype: Its antigen remains undetermined. One base away there is no much larger clone; base qualities are not given.

The chain was built from TRBV6-1 and TRBJ2-3, and 7 junction bases match TRBD2. Sequencing was performed on blood. The receptor was derived from a man older than 75 in good health. The DNA sequence is TGTGCCAGCAGTGCAGCGGGAACTGGTACAGATACGCAGTATTTT. Translated, it reads CASSAAGTGTDTQYF.